These 30 T cell receptor beta chains were sequenced from one sample in a study of Ad26.COV2.S vaccination and SARS-CoV-2 variants. Documented treatment: around 19 received Ad26.COV2.S at low or high dose, single or two shots; a few received placebo; per-sample allocation not given. Collection of the samples took place on day 63 after the first injection of vaccine or placebo. Using immunoSEQ multiplex PCR, the repertoire was profiled, and TCRdb retains in-frame clones only, with some absent. The data contain roughly 390,000 clones, roughly nine tenths of them singletons. The sequencing here drew on peripheral blood, taken in a trial of Ad26.COV2.S vaccine versus placebo. These receptor sequences come from a person between 18 and 65 years old who received the Ad26.COV2.S COVID-19 vaccine or a placebo.

In the case of this clone: A much more abundant neighbour one base away suggests this may be a read error. The chain combines TRBV11-2 with TRBJ1-2, with D perhaps matching TRBD1 (5 bases). V was pared by 4 bases and J by 0 bases, with 6 bases between. The CDR3 spans 13 residues. Germline V CDR1 and CDR2: SGHAT, FQNNGV. This CDR3 reads CASSSTANYGYTF. DNA of the CDR3: TGTGCCAGCAGCTCGACAGCTAACTATGGCTACACCTTC. Full variable domain (outside the CDR3, taken from reference TRBV11-2 and TRBJ1-2): EAGVAQSPRYKIIEKRQSVAFWCNPISGHATLYWYQQILGQGPKLLIQFQNNGVVDDSQLPKDRFSAERLKGVDSTLKIQPAKLEDSAVYLCASSSTANYGYTFGSGTRLTVV.

The rearrangement links TRBV20-1 to TRBJ2-7; 12 positions match TRBD2. V trimming: 3 bases; J trimming: 4 bases; junction bases outside the gene matches: 7. The length of the CDR3 is 15 residues. The germline CDR1 and CDR2 sequences are DFQATT and SNEGSKA (reference sequence). Here the CDR3 DNA reads TGCAGTGCTAGTTCAGCTAGCGGGGGGGCTTACGAGCAGTACTTC. Residues: CSASSASGGAYEQYF.

This rearrangement joins TRBV5-5 to TRBJ1-2; 8 bases match TRBD1. The CDR3 has 13 amino acids. V dropped 4 bases and J dropped 8; count of bases not matched to a gene: 7. Germline V lookup: CDR1 SGHKS, CDR2 YYEKEE (reference sequence). CDR3 in DNA: TGTGCCAGCAGCCAGACAGGGGTACGGGGCTACACCTTC. This encodes CASSQTGVRGYTF.

V gene TRBV11-2 combines with J gene TRBJ2-3; 7 nucleotides match TRBD1. Per the germline V gene, CDR1 is SGHAT and CDR2 is FQNNGV. Trimming removed 4 bases from V and 4 bases from J; junction bases left unmatched: 8. The CDR3 has 15 amino acids. This chain's CDR3 is CASSSTGVWADTQYF. Here the CDR3 DNA reads TGTGCCAGCAGCTCTACAGGGGTATGGGCAGATACGCAGTATTTT.

The chain is built from TRBV11-2 and TRBJ1-1; no clear D. CDR1 is SGHAT and CDR2 is FQNNGV in the germline V gene. The CDR3 is 14 amino acids. V was clipped by 0 bases and J by 2 bases, with 7 bases between them. CDR3 nucleotides: TGTGCCAGCAGCTTAGACGCATATAACACTGAAGCTTTCTTT. It specifies CASSLDAYNTEAFF.

V is TRBV3-1 (or the pseudogene TRBV3-2) and J is TRBJ1-2; D possibly corresponds to TRBD1 (6 bases). This CDR3 comprises 15 residues. From germline, CDR1 is LGHDT and CDR2 YNNKEL (reference sequence). V was pared by 8 bases and J by 1 base, with 17 bases between. In nucleotides, the CDR3 is TGTGCCAGCTTGGTTCCAGGGGCTAGTAACTATGGCTACACCTTC. Its protein is CASLVPGASNYGYTF.

The chain carries TRBV28 and TRBJ2-3, with D possibly being TRBD2 (5 bases). Germline-derived CDR1 and CDR2 are MDHEN and SYDVKM. The CDR3 loop spans 12 amino acids. Deletions cut 6 bases from V and 6 bases from J, with 10 bases between. CDR3 nucleotide sequence: TGTGCCAGCAGCAAGAGGGTGGATACGCAGTATTTT. Translating it yields CASSKRVDTQYF.

The rearrangement uses TRBV5-4 and TRBJ2-3; TRBD2 matches 8 bases. Germline V CDR1 and CDR2: SGHNT, YYREEE (reference sequence). The junction had 4 bases not matched to a gene; V was cut back by 4 bases and J by 0 bases. The CDR3 has 15 amino acids. CDR3 DNA: TGTGCCAGCAGCGCGGGACTAGATAGCACAGATACGCAGTATTTT. As protein: CASSAGLDSTDTQYF.

This clone came up once. The rearrangement links TRBV29-1 to TRBJ1-3; D ambiguous. CDR1 SQVTM and CDR2 ANQGSEA come from the germline V gene. V was cut by 5 bases and J by 0 bases, with 8 bases left in between. The CDR3 sequence is 13 residues long. The CDR3 nucleotides are TGCAGCGTTCTCAGGAGCTCTGGAAACACCATATATTTT. It encodes CSVLRSSGNTIYF. Full variable domain (rest looked up from reference TRBV29-1 and TRBJ1-3): SAVISQKPSRDICQRGTSLTIQCQVDSQVTMMFWYRQQPGQSLTLIATANQGSEATYESGFVIDKFPISRPNLTFSTLTVSNMSPEDSSIYLCSVLRSSGNTIYFGEGSWLTVV.

This clone was observed a single time. The rearrangement joins TRBV4-2 to TRBJ1-2, with D perhaps TRBD1 (5 bases). The length of the CDR3 is 14 residues. Germline V gene lookup returns CDR1 LGHNA and CDR2 YNFKEQ. The ends were cut back, 2 bases at V and 2 bases at J, with 9 bases in the middle. The chain's CDR3 is CASSQPRTNYGYTF. Here the CDR3 DNA reads TGTGCCAGCAGCCAACCTCGGACAAACTATGGCTACACCTTC.

This clone has a single count. J is TRBJ2-1 and V is TRBV5-4; 7 bases are a match to TRBD1. Germline values: CDR1 SGHNT, CDR2 YYREEE (reference sequence). Trimming cost V 4 bases and J 0 bases; bases outside gene matches: 4. CDR3 size: 15 residues. CDR3 DNA sequence: TGTGCCAGCAGCGCCGACAGGGCCTCCTACAATGAGCAGTTCTTC. Protein product: CASSADRASYNEQFF.

The genes are TRBV2 and TRBJ1-1; 7 positions agree with TRBD1. V was pared by 3 bases and J by 0 bases, with 4 bases of the junction left unmatched. There are 15 residues in the CDR3. From germline, CDR1 is SNHLY and CDR2 FYNNEI. This CDR3 is CASSDPGQMNTEAFF. As DNA, the CDR3 is TGTGCCAGCAGTGATCCGGGACAGATGAACACTGAAGCTTTCTTT.

This chain connects TRBV2 to TRBJ2-3; no definite D call. This CDR3 is built from 15 residues. Trimming pared 4 bases from V and 3 bases from J, leaving 14 bases between. CDR1 and CDR2 (germline): SNHLY, FYNNEI. CDR3 nucleotide sequence: TGTGCCAGCAGTGCTCGGGCTCGACCGACAGATACGCAGTATTTT. It encodes CASSARARPTDTQYF.

This chain connects TRBV3-1 (or the pseudogene TRBV3-2) to TRBJ2-4; 12 bases map to TRBD2. The CDR3 consists of 18 residues. Germline-derived CDR1 and CDR2 are LGHDT and YNNKEL (reference sequence). V shed 1 base, J shed 0 bases, and the junction held 4 bases outside the gene matches. CDR3 amino acids: CASSQGASGGVAKNIQYF. In DNA, the CDR3 is TGTGCCAGCAGCCAAGGGGCTAGCGGGGGGGTAGCCAAAAACATTCAGTACTTC.

The chain has TRBV29-1 and TRBJ1-2, with D possibly TRBD1 on 6 matching bases. Looked up from germline, CDR1 is SQVTM and CDR2 is ANQGSEA. Trimming removed 4 bases from V and 4 bases from J, with 19 bases in between. CDR3 length: 15 residues. The CDR3 loop is CSVVPYRADSYGYTF. The CDR3 DNA follows: TGCAGCGTTGTACCCTACAGGGCGGATAGCTATGGCTACACCTTC. Using reference TRBV29-1 and TRBJ1-2 for the parts outside the CDR3, the full variable domain is SAVISQKPSRDICQRGTSLTIQCQVDSQVTMMFWYRQQPGQSLTLIATANQGSEATYESGFVIDKFPISRPNLTFSTLTVSNMSPEDSSIYLCSVVPYRADSYGYTFGSGTRLTVV.

V and J are TRBV7-2 and TRBJ1-4, with D tentatively TRBD1 (6 bases). Trimming left V 6 bases short and J 7 bases short, with 12 bases between. CDR1 is SGHTA, CDR2 FQGNSA, per germline. The CDR3 loop spans 13 amino acids. CDR3 DNA sequence: TGTGCCAGCAGTCGTACAGGGAGTGAAAAACTGTTTTTT. Protein sequence: CASSRTGSEKLFF.

This rearrangement joins TRBV13 to TRBJ1-3, with D hard to call. The V and J ends lost 4 bases and 3 bases respectively, with 16 bases between them. This CDR3 has 16 amino acids. The germline V gene encodes CDR1 PRHDT and CDR2 FYEKMQ (reference sequence). Written as DNA, the CDR3 is TGTGCCAGCAGCTCCGCGTCGGTCGTCGGTGGAAACACCATATATTTT. Amino acid sequence: CASSSASVVGGNTIYF.

Comment on this clone: This same CDR3 is encoded by further DNA sequences in the sample. CDR3 DNA: TGTGCCAGCAGCTTTGGGAACACTGAAGCTTTCTTT. This codes for CASSFGNTEAFF. The chain recombines TRBV7-9 with TRBJ1-1; no firm D call. Trimming cost V 3 bases and J 1 base, with 3 bases left between them. From germline, CDR1 is SEHNR and CDR2 FQNEAQ (reference sequence). CDR3 length equals 12 residues.

The gene calls are TRBV25-1 and TRBJ2-3; D not resolved. This CDR3 has 18 residues. Germline V lookup: CDR1 MGHDK, CDR2 SYGVNS. V was clipped by 4 bases and J by 7 bases, with 27 bases between them. CDR3 protein: CASSASPGLGSQSYTQYF. Here the CDR3 DNA reads TGTGCCAGCAGTGCCTCCCCCGGGCTAGGATCGCAATCATATACGCAGTATTTT.

The genes are TRBV5-1 and TRBJ1-5; TRBD1 matches 8 bases. Germline trimming cut 0 bases from V and 6 bases from J; bases unmatched to any gene: 5. This CDR3 has 15 amino acids. CDR1 and CDR2 from the germline V gene are SGHRS and YFSETQ. Written as DNA, the CDR3 is TGCGCCAGCAGCTTGGCAGGGGGCGCAGGTCAGCCCCAGCATTTT. Translating it yields CASSLAGGAGQPQHF. The full variable domain, with the rest looked up from reference TRBV5-1 and TRBJ1-5, is KAGVTQTPRYLIKTRGQQVTLSCSPISGHRSVSWYQQTPGQGLQFLFEYFSETQRNKGNFPGRFSGRQFSNSRSEMNVSTLELGDSALYLCASSLAGGAGQPQHFGDGTRLSIL.

The chain recombines TRBV19 with TRBJ2-7; no firm D call. The CDR3 runs 17 residues. Germline V gene lookup returns CDR1 LNHDA and CDR2 SQIVND (reference sequence). The V end was cut by 3 bases, the J end by 1 base, with 19 bases between. The CDR3 nucleotides read TGTGCCAGTAGTATTCTTTGGGGTACAGACCCGTCCTACGAGCAGTACTTC. It is translated as CASSILWGTDPSYEQYF.

The V gene is TRBV5-4, the J gene TRBJ2-3; 12 bases are a match to TRBD2. The trim removed 3 bases at V and 0 bases at J, leaving 5 bases unmatched. The germline CDR1 and CDR2 sequences are SGHNT and YYREEE (reference sequence). The CDR3 has 17 amino acids. As DNA, the CDR3 is TGTGCCAGCAGCTCTGGACTAGCGGGGATTAGCACAGATACGCAGTATTTT. Residues: CASSSGLAGISTDTQYF.

This chain joins TRBV3-1 (or the pseudogene TRBV3-2) and TRBJ2-5; 7 bases fit TRBD1. This CDR3 is 11 amino acids long. The germline gives CDR1 LGHDT, CDR2 YNNKEL (reference sequence). Germline trimming cut 8 bases from V and 3 bases from J; bases unmatched to any gene: 0. DNA of the CDR3: TGTGCCAGCCAGGGGGAAGAGACCCAGTACTTC. Translation gives CASQGEETQYF.

This clone appeared once. The chain joins TRBV12-3 or TRBV12-4 to TRBJ2-1; no firm D call. CDR3 length equals 13 residues. The V gene lost 0 bases and the J gene lost 8 bases, with 8 bases spanning the gap. The CDR3 is CASSLAPVHEQFF. CDR3 coding DNA: TGTGCCAGCAGTTTAGCCCCGGTCCATGAGCAGTTCTTC.

The V call is TRBV2, the J call TRBJ2-3; no clear D. The CDR3 is 13 amino acids. Trimming removed 7 bases from V and 2 bases from J, with 10 bases in between. Per germline, CDR1 SNHLY and CDR2 FYNNEI. The CDR3 DNA sequence: TGTGCCAGCAAGGTACAGAACACAGATACGCAGTATTTT. Protein: CASKVQNTDTQYF.

This clone has only one observation. This chain uses TRBV12-2 with TRBJ1-3. TRBV12-2 is described as a pseudogene. The CDR3 has 16 amino acids. CDR3: CASRLGIKSSGNTIYF. In DNA form, the CDR3 reads TGTGCAAGTCGCTTAGGAATAAAGTCCTCTGGAAACACCATATATTTT.

V and J are TRBV2 and TRBJ1-2; D not certain. Germline CDR1 is SNHLY and CDR2 is FYNNEI. Trimming shortened V by 8 bases and J by 4 bases, and 17 bases separated the two germline ends. The length of the CDR3 is 14 residues. CDR3 nucleotides: TGTGCCAGCTCCGAAGAAGACGGCGTCTATGGCTACACCTTC. It translates to CASSEEDGVYGYTF.

The J gene is TRBJ1-1, the V gene TRBV4-1, with D tentatively TRBD1 (5 bases). Germline V gene data show CDR1 as MGHRA and CDR2 as YSYEKL. The V end was cut by 4 bases, the J end by 7 bases, with 13 bases between. The CDR3 extends over 13 amino acids. The CDR3 reads CASSPLTGIEAFF. As DNA, the CDR3 is TGCGCCAGCAGCCCCCTAACAGGCATTGAAGCTTTCTTT.

The genes are TRBV5-6 and TRBJ2-4, with D possibly TRBD1 on 6 matching bases. The CDR3 consists of 15 residues. Between the trimmed V and J ends, which lost 2 bases and 1 base, there was a span of 10 bases. The germline V gene encodes CDR1 SGHDT and CDR2 YYEEEE. CDR3 in DNA: TGTGCCAGCAGCTTCAGGGGTTTCGCCAAAAACATTCAGTACTTC. It is translated as CASSFRGFAKNIQYF. Combining the CDR3 with reference TRBV5-6 and TRBJ2-4 gives the whole variable domain DAGVTQSPTHLIKTRGQQVTLRCSPKSGHDTVSWYQQALGQGPQFIFQYYEEEERQRGNFPDRFSGHQFPNYSSELNVNALLLGDSALYLCASSFRGFAKNIQYFGAGTRLSVL.

The chain carries TRBV3-1 (or the pseudogene TRBV3-2) and TRBJ2-7; either TRBD1 or TRBD2 may fit D (5 bases each). This CDR3 has 15 residues. Germline CDR1 LGHDT, CDR2 YNNKEL (reference sequence). V lost 1 base, J lost 2 bases, and 12 bases lay in between. CDR3 in DNA: TGTGCCAGCAGCCAAGGGGGCCGGGAACCCTACGAGCAGTACTTC. Protein product: CASSQGGREPYEQYF.